This TCR beta chain was observed in a study of vaccination and CD4 T cells after COVID-19. Overall study: From HCoV-229E, HCoV-OC43, HCoV-NL63 and SARS-CoV-2, overlapping spike peptides were used to stimulate the cells. Study observations and caveats: Median numbers of SARS-CoV-2-reactive clonotypes increased from approximately 21 to 40 (not a significant change).

The Oncomine TCR Beta short-read assay was applied to DNA of cultured CD4+ T cells. TCRdb ran MiXCR on the PCR reads and lists one entry per CDR3 protein. The sample yields approximately 14,000 distinct CDR3 sequences, 27% seen once. Germline V lookup: CDR1 MNHNS, CDR2 SASEGT. CDR3 length: 14 residues. Trimming pared 10 bases from V and 0 bases from J, leaving 12 bases between. Treatment defined: approximately nine-day PBMC culture with coronavirus spike peptide pools or control peptides (ViraFEST assay). Antigen-specific T cell expansion with peptide pools preceded TCR sequencing in the ViraFEST approach. About this clonotype: Its matching antigen is unknown.

The V and J genes are TRBV6-1 and TRBJ2-2, with a tentative D call TRBD2 (6 bases). Material: CD4+ T cells from blood, cultured in vitro. This TCR derives from a human donor who had recovered from COVID-19. CDR3: CAIIGTANTGELFF. CDR3 sequence (DNA): TGTGCCATTATCGGGACTGCGAACACCGGGGAGCTGTTTTTT.